These T cell receptor beta chains were read from a single sample in a study of shared clonotypes between healthy human individuals. Sequenced by immunoSEQ multiplex PCR; TCRdb stores in-frame clones only, minus some. Here the sample spans 2 million to 2.5 million clones, approximately 95% being singletons. Material for sequencing was naive CD4+ T cells from PBMCs. The receptors were gathered from a man younger than 35 in good health. Some clones in this sample may be carry-over from other donors' samples. The CDR3 runs from the conserved cysteine through the conserved F or W. A D gene is named only where the DNA matches it firmly. Expanded clones get a size class; other rows say once, few or many, or leave the size out.

clone size | J gene | D gene | V gene | CDR3 DNA | CDR3 protein
once | TRBJ2-2 | TRBD2 | TRBV6-5 | TGTGCCAGCAGTCCAGCGGGAGGGCCTACCGGGGAGCTGTTTTTT | CASSPAGGPTGELFF
. | TRBJ1-3 | . | TRBV11-2 | TGTGCCAGCAGCTCCGCCGGAGGGCCTGGAAACACCATATATTTT | CASSSAGGPGNTIYF
. | TRBJ2-7 | . | TRBV2 | TGTGCCAGCAGGCTACAGGGTACCTCCTACGAGCAGTACTTC | CASRLQGTSYEQYF
. | TRBJ2-2 | TRBD2 | TRBV4-1 | TGCGCCAGCAGCTGGACTAGCGGGAGAAGACCCCATGGGGAGCTGTTTTTT | CASSWTSGRRPHGELFF
once | TRBJ2-6 | . | TRBV5-1 | TGCGCCACCAAGGACAACTCTGGGGCCAACGTCCTGACTTTC | CATKDNSGANVLTF
. | TRBJ2-1 | . | TRBV6-6 | TGTGCCCTCGGGGTAGATGAGCAGTTCTTC | CALGVDEQFF
few | TRBJ2-2 | . | TRBV18 | TGTGCCAGCCGCATAACTGACCCCGGGGAGCTGTTTTTT | CASRITDPGELFF
. | TRBJ2-3 | TRBD1 | TRBV18 | TGTGCCAGCTCACTGGGACAGGGCACAGATACGCAGTATTTT | CASSLGQGTDTQYF
. | TRBJ2-3 | . | TRBV14 | TGTGCCAGCAGCTCCGGCTACACAAGGCAAGATACGCAGTATTTT | CASSSGYTRQDTQYF
. | TRBJ2-2 | TRBD2 | TRBV19 | TGTGCCAGTAGTATAGCGGGAGGCACCGGGGAGCTGTTTTTT | CASSIAGGTGELFF
. | TRBJ2-5 | . | TRBV5-1 | TGCGCCAGCAGCCCCTTGCAGGTAGCCCGAGAGACCCAGTACTTC | CASSPLQVARETQYF
. | TRBJ2-7 | TRBD1 | TRBV5-6 | TGTGCCAGCAGCTTGTTTGGGACAGGGGTATACGAGCAGTACTTC | CASSLFGTGVYEQYF
. | TRBJ2-3 | TRBD1 | TRBV28 | TGTGCCAACGCCGGACAGGGGGCGAGAGATACGCAGTATTTT | CANAGQGARDTQYF
. | TRBJ1-5 | TRBD1 | TRBV19 | TGTGCCAGTAGCACAGGGGGCGCACGCAATCAGCCCCAGCATTTT | CASSTGGARNQPQHF
. | TRBJ1-1 | . | TRBV14 | TGTGCCAGCAGCCAAGACTGGACTGAAGCTTTCTTT | CASSQDWTEAFF
. | TRBJ2-1 | . | TRBV7-2 | TGTGCCAGCAGCTTTCCGGCAAGTAGCGGACTCAATGAGCAGTTCTTC | CASSFPASSGLNEQFF
. | TRBJ2-7 | TRBD2 | TRBV7-9 | TGTGCCAGCAGCCAGGTCGGGGGGGCCAGCGAGCAGTACTTC | CASSQVGGASEQYF
. | TRBJ2-7 | TRBD1 | TRBV7-2 | TGTGCCAGCAGCTTAGAACAGGGGGCGGGAGAGCAGTACTTC | CASSLEQGAGEQYF
. | TRBJ2-3 | TRBD2 | TRBV10-3 | TGTGCCATCAATAAATCGTCCGGGAGGTCCGGAGATACGCAGTATTTT | CAINKSSGRSGDTQYF
. | TRBJ2-2 | . | TRBV28 | TGTGCCAGCCGGTTGAACACCGGGGAGCTGTTTTTT | CASRLNTGELFF
. | TRBJ2-6 | . | TRBV4-3 | TGCGCCAGCAGCCAAGGAGTCGGAGACGGGGCCAACGTCCTGACTTTC | CASSQGVGDGANVLTF
. | TRBJ2-3 | . | TRBV7-9 | TGTGCCAGCAGCTTAAAGGGTACAGGGCCTAGCACAGATACGCAGTATTTT | CASSLKGTGPSTDTQYF
. | TRBJ2-7 | TRBD2 | TRBV28 | TGTGCCAGCAGTCGCCTAGCGGTCTACGAGCAGTACTTC | CASSRLAVYEQYF
. | TRBJ1-1 | . | TRBV29-1 | TGCAGCGTTCAAGGCAGCCCAAACACTGAAGCTTTCTTT | CSVQGSPNTEAFF
. | TRBJ2-2 | TRBD2 | TRBV7-3 | TGTGCCAGCAGCTTAACGGGACTAAGCACCGGGGAGCTGTTTTTT | CASSLTGLSTGELFF
. | TRBJ2-1 | TRBD2 | TRBV9 | TGTGCCAGCAGGCAAACTAGCGGTTCGGATAATGAGCAGTTCTTC | CASRQTSGSDNEQFF